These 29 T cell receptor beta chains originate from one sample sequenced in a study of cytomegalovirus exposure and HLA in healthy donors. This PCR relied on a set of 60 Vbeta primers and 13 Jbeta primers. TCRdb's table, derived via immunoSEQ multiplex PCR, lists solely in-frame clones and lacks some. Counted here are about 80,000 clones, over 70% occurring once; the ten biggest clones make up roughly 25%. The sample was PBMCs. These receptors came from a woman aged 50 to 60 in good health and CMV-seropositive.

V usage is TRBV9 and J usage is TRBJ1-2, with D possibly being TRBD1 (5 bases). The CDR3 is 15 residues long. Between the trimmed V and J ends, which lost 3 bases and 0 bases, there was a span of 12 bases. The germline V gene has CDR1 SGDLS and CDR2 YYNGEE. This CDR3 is CASSAYPQANYGYTF. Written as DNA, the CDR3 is TGTGCCAGCAGCGCCTACCCACAGGCTAACTATGGCTACACCTTC.

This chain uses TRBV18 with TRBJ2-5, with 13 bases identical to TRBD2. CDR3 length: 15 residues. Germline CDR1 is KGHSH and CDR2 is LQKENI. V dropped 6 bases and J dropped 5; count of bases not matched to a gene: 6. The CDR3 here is CASSDGTSGDETQYF. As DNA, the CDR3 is TGTGCCAGCTCCGACGGGACTAGCGGGGACGAGACCCAGTACTTC.

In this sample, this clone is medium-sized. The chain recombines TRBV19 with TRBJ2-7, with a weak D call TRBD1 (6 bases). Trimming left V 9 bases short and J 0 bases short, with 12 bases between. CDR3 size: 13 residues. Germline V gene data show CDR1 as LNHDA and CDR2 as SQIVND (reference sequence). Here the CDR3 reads CASRRTDSYEQYF. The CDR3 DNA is TGTGCCAGCCGAAGGACAGACTCCTACGAGCAGTACTTC. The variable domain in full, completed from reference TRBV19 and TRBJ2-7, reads DGGITQSPKYLFRKEGQNVTLSCEQNLNHDAMYWYRQDPGQGLRLIYYSQIVNDFQKGDIAEGYSVSREKKESFPLTVTSAQKNPTAFYLCASRRTDSYEQYFGPGTRLTVT.

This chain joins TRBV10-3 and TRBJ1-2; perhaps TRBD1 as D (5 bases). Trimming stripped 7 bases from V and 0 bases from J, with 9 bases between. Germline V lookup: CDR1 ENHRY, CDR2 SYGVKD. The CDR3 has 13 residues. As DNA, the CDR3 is TGTGCCATCACGGGGGAAGCTAACTATGGCTACACCTTC. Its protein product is CAITGEANYGYTF.

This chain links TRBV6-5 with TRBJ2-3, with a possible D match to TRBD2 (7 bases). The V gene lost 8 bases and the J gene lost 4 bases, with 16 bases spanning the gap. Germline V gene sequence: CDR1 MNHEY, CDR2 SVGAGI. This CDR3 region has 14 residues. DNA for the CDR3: TGTGCCAGCCGGCGGGGGCTGGAGGCAGATACGCAGTATTTT. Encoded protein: CASRRGLEADTQYF.

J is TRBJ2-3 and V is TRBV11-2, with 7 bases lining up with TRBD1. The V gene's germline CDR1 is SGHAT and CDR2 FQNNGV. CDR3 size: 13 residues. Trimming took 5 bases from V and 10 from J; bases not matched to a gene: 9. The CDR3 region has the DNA TGTGCCAGCAGCGCTGGGACAGATGGGCCGCAGTATTTT. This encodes CASSAGTDGPQYF.

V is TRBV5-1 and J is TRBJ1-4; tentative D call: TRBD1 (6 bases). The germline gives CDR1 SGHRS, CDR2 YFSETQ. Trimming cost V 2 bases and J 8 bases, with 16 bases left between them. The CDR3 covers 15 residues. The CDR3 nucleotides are TGCGCCAGCAGCTTATGGGGGCAATCGGGCGAAAAACTGTTTTTT. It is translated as CASSLWGQSGEKLFF.

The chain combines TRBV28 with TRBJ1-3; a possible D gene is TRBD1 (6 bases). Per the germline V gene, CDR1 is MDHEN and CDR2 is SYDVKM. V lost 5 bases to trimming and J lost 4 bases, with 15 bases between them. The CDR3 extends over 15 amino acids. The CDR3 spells CASSLPTGLGNTIYF. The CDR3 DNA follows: TGTGCCAGCAGTCTCCCGACAGGCTTAGGAAACACCATATATTTT.

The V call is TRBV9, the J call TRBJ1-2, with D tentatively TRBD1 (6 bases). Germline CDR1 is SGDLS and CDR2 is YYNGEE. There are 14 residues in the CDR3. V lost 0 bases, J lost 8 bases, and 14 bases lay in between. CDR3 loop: CASSVAGAVGGYTF. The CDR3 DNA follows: TGTGCCAGCAGCGTAGCAGGGGCAGTGGGGGGCTACACCTTC.

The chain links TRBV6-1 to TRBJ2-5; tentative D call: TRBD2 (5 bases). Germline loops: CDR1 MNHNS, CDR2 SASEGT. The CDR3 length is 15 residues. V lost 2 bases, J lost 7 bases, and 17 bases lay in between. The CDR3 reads CASSESRAAAGTQYF. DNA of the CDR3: TGTGCCAGCAGTGAATCTCGGGCGGCGGCGGGGACCCAGTACTTC.

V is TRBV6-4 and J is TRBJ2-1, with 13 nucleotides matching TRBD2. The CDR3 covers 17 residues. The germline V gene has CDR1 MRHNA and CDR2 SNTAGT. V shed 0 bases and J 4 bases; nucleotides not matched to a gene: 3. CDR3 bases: TGTGCCAGCAGTGACTCGGGGACTAGCGGGGATTACAATGAGCAGTTCTTC. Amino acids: CASSDSGTSGDYNEQFF.

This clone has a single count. CDR3 sequence: CASRDRASSPQHF. The CDR3, as DNA: TGTGCCAGCAGAGACAGGGCCTCGTCGCCCCAGCATTTT. The chain has TRBV6-6 and TRBJ1-5; 7 nucleotides align to TRBD1. V shed 6 bases, J shed 9 bases, and the junction held 8 bases outside the gene matches. CDR1 is MNHNY and CDR2 is SVGAGI in the germline V gene (reference sequence). The CDR3 is 13 residues long.

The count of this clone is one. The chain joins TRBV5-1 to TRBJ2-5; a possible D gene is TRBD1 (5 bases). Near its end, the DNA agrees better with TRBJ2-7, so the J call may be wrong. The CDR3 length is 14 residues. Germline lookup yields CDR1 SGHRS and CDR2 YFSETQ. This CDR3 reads CASSLGGSQTEQYF. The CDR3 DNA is TGCGCCAGCAGCTTGGGGGGCTCGCAAACCGAGCAGTACTTC.

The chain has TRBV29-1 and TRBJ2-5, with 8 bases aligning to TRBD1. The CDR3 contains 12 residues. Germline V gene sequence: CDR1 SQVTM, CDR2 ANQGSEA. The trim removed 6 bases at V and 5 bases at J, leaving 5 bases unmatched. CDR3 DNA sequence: TGCAGCGTGGGGACAGGTTCGGAGACCCAGTACTTC. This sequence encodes CSVGTGSETQYF.

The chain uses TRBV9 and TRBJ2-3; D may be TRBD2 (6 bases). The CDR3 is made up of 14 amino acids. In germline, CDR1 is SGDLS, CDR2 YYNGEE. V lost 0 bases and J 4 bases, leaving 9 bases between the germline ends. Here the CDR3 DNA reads TGTGCCAGCAGCGTAGGGAGGGAGCCAGATACGCAGTATTTT. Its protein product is CASSVGREPDTQYF.

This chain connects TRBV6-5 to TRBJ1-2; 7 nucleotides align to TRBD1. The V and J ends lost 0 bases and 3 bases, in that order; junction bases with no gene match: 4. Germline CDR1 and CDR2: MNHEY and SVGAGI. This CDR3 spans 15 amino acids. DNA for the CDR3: TGTGCCAGCAGTTACTCAGGGGGCCAGGACTATGGCTACACCTTC. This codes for CASSYSGGQDYGYTF.

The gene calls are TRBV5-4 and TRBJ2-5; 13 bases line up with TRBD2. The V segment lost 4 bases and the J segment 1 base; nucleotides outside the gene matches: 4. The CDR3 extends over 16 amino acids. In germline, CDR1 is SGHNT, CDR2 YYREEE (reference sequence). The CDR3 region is CASSLGLAGAQETQYF. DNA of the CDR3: TGTGCCAGCAGCCTCGGACTAGCGGGAGCCCAAGAGACCCAGTACTTC.

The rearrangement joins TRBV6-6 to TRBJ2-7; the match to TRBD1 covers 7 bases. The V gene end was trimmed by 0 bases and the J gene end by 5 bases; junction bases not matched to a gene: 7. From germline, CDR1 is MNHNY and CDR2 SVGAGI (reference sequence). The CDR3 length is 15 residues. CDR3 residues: CASSYSRQGGHEQYF. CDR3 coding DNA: TGTGCCAGCAGTTACTCAAGACAGGGTGGCCACGAGCAGTACTTC.

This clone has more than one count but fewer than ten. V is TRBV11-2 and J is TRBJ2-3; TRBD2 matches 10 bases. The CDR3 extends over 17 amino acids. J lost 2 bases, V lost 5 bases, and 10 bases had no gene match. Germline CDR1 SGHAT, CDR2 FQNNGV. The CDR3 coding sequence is TGTGCCAGCAGCCGGCTTAGCGGGAGGACCCTCACAGATACGCAGTATTTT. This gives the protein CASSRLSGRTLTDTQYF.

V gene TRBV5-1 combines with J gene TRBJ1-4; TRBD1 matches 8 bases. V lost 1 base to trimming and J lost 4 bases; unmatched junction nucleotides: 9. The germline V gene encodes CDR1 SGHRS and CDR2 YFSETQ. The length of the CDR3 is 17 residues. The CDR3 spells CASSLTPLQGVNEKLFF. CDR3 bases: TGCGCCAGCAGCTTGACCCCGCTACAGGGGGTTAATGAAAAACTGTTTTTT.

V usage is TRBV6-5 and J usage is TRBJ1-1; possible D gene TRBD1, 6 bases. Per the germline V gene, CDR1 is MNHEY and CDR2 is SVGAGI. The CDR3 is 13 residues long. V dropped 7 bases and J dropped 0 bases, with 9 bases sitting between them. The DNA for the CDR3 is TGTGCCAGCACCTGGGACATGAACACTGAAGCTTTCTTT. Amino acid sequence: CASTWDMNTEAFF.

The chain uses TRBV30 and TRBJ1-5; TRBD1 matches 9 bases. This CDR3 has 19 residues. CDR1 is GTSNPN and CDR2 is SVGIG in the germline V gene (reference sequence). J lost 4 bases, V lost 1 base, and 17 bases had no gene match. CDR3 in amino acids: CAWSEPFKLSDRGNQPQHF. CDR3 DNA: TGTGCCTGGAGTGAACCGTTTAAGTTATCGGACAGGGGAAATCAGCCCCAGCATTTT.

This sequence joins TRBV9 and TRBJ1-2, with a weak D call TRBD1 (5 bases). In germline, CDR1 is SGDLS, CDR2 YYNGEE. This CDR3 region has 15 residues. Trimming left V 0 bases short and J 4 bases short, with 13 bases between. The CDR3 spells CASSVERAGGYGYTF. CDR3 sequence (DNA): TGTGCCAGCAGCGTAGAAAGGGCGGGGGGCTATGGCTACACCTTC.

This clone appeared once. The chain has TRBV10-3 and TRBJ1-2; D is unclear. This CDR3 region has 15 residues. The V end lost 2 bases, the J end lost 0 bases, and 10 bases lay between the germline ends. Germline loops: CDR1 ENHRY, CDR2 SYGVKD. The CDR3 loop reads CAISEGPGPNYGYTF. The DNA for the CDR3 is TGTGCCATCAGTGAGGGGCCAGGTCCTAACTATGGCTACACCTTC.

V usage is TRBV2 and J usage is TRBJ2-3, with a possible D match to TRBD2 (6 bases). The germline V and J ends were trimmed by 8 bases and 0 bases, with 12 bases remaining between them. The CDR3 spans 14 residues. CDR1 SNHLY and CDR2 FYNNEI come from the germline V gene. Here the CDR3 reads CASLLAQSTDTQYF. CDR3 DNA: TGTGCCAGCCTACTAGCTCAGAGCACAGATACGCAGTATTTT.

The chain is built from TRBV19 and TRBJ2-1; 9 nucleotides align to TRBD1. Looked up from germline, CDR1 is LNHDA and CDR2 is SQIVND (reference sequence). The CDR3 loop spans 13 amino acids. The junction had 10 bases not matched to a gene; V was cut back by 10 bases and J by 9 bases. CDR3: CATSGQGGLEQFF. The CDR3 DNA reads TGTGCCACCTCGGGACAGGGAGGACTTGAGCAGTTCTTC.

CDR3 in DNA: TGTGCCAGCAGCCGGGGACAGTATAATTCACCCCTCCACTTT. It yields the protein CASSRGQYNSPLHF. The rearrangement uses TRBV14 and TRBJ1-6; TRBD1 matches at 7 bases. The V segment lost 4 bases and the J segment 4 bases; nucleotides outside the gene matches: 1. Looked up from germline, CDR1 is SGHDN and CDR2 is FVKESK. The CDR3 extends over 14 amino acids.

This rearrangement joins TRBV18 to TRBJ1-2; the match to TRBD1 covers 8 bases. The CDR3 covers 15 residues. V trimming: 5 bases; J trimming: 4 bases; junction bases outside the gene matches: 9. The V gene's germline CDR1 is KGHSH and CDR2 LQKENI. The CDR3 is CASSAATGAGYGYTF. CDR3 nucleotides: TGTGCCAGCTCAGCCGCGACAGGGGCCGGCTATGGCTACACCTTC.

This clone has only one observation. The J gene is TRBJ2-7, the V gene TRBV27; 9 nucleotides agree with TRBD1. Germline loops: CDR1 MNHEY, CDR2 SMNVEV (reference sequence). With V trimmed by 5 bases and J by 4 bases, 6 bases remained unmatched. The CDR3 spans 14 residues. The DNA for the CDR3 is TGTGCCAGCAGTGCACAGGGGGCGCAGTACGAGCAGTACTTC. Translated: CASSAQGAQYEQYF.